There are a few counts of the clone carrying this T cell receptor beta chain. Treatment here: oral pan-JAK inhibitor, 5-10 mg twice daily. This CDR3 is built from 11 residues. V was clipped by 7 bases and J by 7 bases; unmatched bases: 6. Per germline, CDR1 SQVTM and CDR2 ANQGSEA. cDNA reverse transcribed from extracted RNA served as the sequencing template. The method was immunoSEQ multiplex PCR; TCRdb's version includes in-frame clones alone and lacks a portion of them. The profile shows 150,000 to 200,000 clones, 60% of them singletons. These data originate in a study of CD8+ T cells in alopecia areata. Overall study context: Severity scoring for treated patients was based on the percentage of affected scalp area.

The sequence derives from a human donor with alopecia areata. The chain uses TRBV29-1 and TRBJ1-2; 7 positions match TRBD1. The source material was CD4+ T cells sorted from blood, sampled at week 24, from a patient treated with tofacitinib. CDR3 amino acids: CSAETGPGYTF. The CDR3 DNA follows: TGCAGCGCCGAGACAGGGCCTGGCTACACCTTC.